This entry concerns a single TCR beta chain. Its matching antigen is unknown. This entry comes from a study of T cell responses to AZD1222 COVID-19 vaccine. Here immunoSEQ multiplex PCR was the method, and the copy in TCRdb shows in-frame clones only, minus some. The table has over 100,000 clones, roughly 92% seen once. The ends were cut back, 5 bases at V and 4 bases at J, with 9 bases in the middle. CDR1 and CDR2 (germline): SEHNR, FQNEAQ (reference sequence). The CDR3 is 12 amino acids. Points from the study as a whole: Sampling captured repertoires only after the peak T cell response. Unmutated variant regions reportedly attract nearly half of all spike-specific TCRs. Two AZD1222 doses significantly raised spike-specific TCR breadth and depth over controls.

The clonotype was recovered from an adult in good health. The material was peripheral blood, obtained on day 0 of AZD1222 vaccination. V usage is TRBV7-9 and J usage is TRBJ2-7, with D possibly being TRBD1 (5 bases). DNA for the CDR3: TGTGCCAGCAGCCCTCGACAGTACGAGCAGTACTTC. This codes for CASSPRQYEQYF.